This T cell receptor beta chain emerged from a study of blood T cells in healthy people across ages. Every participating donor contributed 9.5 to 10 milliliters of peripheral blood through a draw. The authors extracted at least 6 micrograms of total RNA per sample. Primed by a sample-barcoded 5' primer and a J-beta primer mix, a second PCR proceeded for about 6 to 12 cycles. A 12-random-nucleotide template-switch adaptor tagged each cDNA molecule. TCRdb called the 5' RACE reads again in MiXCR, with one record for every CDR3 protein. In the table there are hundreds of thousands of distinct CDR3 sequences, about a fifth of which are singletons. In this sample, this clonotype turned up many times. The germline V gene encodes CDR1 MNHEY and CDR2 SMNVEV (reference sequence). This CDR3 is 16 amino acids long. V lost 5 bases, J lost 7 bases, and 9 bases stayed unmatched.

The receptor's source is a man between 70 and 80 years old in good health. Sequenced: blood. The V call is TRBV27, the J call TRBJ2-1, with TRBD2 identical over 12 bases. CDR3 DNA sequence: TGTGCCAGCAGTCCTCGACTAGCGGGAGTTCGGAATGAGCAGTTCTTC. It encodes CASSPRLAGVRNEQFF.